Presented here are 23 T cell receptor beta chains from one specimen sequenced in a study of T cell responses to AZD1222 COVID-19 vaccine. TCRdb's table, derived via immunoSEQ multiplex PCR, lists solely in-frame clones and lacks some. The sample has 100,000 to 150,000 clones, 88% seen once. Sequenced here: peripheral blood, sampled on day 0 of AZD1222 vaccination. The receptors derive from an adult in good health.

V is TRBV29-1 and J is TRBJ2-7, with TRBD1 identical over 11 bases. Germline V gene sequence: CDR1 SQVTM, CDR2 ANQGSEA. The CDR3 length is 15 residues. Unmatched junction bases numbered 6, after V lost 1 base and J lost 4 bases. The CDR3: CSVEASGTGGYEQYF. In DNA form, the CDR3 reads TGCAGCGTTGAAGCTTCAGGGACAGGGGGATACGAGCAGTACTTC.

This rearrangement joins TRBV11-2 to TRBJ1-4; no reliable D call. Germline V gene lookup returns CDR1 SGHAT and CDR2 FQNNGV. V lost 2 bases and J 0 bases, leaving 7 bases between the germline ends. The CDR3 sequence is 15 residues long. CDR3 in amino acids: CASSLYLATNEKLFF. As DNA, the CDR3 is TGTGCCAGCAGCTTATACCTTGCAACTAATGAAAAACTGTTTTTT.

Here the CDR3 DNA reads TGCAGTGCTAGTCTAACGGCAGGAAGGTCTGTGCAGTACTTC. Its translation is CSASLTAGRSVQYF. The chain has TRBV20-1 and TRBJ2-7, with no clear D. With 3 bases removed from V and 9 bases from J, the gap between germline ends came to 21 bases. CDR1 and CDR2 from the germline V gene are DFQATT and SNEGSKA (reference sequence). The CDR3 length is 14 residues.

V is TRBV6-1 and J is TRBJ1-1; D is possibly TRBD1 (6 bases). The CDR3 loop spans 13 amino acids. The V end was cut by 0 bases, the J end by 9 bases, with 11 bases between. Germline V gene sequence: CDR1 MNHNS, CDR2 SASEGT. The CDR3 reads CASSEAQGHQAFF. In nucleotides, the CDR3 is TGTGCCAGCAGTGAAGCGCAGGGGCACCAAGCTTTCTTT.

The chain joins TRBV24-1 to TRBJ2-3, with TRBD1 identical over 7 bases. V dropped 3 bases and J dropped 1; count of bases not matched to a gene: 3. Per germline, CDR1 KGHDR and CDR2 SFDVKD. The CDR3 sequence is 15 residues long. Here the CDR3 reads CATSDPTGGTDTQYF. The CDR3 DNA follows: TGTGCCACCAGTGATCCTACAGGGGGCACAGATACGCAGTATTTT.

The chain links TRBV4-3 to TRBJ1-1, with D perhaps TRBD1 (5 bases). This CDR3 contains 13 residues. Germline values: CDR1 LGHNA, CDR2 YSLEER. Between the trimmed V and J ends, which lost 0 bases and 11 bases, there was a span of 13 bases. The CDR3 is CASSQDVRERAFF. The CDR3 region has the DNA TGCGCCAGCAGCCAAGATGTCAGGGAGCGGGCTTTCTTT.

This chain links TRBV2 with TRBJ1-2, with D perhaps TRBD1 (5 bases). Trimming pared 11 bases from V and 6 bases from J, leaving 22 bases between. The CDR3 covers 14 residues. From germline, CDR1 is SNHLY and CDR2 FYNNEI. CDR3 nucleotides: TGTGCCGGTAATTGGGGCAGCGGATGGGATGGCTACACCTTC. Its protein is CAGNWGSGWDGYTF.

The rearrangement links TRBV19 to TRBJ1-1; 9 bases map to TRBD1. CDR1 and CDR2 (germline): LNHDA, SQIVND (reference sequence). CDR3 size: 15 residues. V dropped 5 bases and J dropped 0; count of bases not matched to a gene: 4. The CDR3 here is CASSPWDRVNTEAFF. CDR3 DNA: TGTGCCAGTAGTCCCTGGGACAGGGTGAACACTGAAGCTTTCTTT.

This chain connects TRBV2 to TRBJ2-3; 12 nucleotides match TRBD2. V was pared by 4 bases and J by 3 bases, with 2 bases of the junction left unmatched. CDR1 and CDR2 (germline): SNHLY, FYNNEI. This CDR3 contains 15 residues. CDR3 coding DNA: TGTGCCAGCAGTGCCGGACTAGCGGGGACAGATACGCAGTATTTT. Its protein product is CASSAGLAGTDTQYF.

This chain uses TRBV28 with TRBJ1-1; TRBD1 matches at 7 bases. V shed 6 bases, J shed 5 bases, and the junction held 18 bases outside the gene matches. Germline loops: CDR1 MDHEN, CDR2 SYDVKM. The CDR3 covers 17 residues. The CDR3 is CASSPPGTAMKLTEAFF. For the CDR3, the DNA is TGTGCCAGCAGCCCCCCCGGGACAGCAATGAAACTGACTGAAGCTTTCTTT.

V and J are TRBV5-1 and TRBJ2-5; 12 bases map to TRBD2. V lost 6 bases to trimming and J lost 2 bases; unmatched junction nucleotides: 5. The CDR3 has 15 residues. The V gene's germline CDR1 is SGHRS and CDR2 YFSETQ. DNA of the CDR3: TGCGCCAGCACCCGGACTAGCGGGGAACAAGAGACCCAGTACTTC. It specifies CASTRTSGEQETQYF.

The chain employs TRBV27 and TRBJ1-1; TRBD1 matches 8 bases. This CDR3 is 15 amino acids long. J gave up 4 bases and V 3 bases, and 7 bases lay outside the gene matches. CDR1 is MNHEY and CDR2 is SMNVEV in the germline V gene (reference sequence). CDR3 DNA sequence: TGTGCCAGCAGTTTTAGTCGGACAGGGACCACTGAAGCTTTCTTT. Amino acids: CASSFSRTGTTEAFF.

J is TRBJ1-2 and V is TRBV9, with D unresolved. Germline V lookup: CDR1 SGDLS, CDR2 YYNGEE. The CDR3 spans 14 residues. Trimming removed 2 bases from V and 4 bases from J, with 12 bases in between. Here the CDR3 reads CASSVAQIPYGYTF. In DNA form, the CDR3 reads TGTGCCAGCAGCGTGGCACAGATCCCCTATGGCTACACCTTC.

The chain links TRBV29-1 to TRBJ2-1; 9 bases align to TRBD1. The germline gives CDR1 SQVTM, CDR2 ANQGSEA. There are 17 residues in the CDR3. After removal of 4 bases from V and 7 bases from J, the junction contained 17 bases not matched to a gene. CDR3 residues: CSVAGTGNRRWENEQFF. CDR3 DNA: TGCAGCGTTGCCGGGACAGGGAATAGGCGGTGGGAGAATGAGCAGTTCTTC.

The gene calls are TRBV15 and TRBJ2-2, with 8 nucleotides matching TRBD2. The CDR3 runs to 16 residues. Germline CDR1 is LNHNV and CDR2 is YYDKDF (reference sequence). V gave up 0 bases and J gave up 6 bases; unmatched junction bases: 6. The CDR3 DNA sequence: TGTGCCACCAGCAGAGATCCCGGGGGGGTGTCCGGGGAGCTGTTTTTT. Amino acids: CATSRDPGGVSGELFF.

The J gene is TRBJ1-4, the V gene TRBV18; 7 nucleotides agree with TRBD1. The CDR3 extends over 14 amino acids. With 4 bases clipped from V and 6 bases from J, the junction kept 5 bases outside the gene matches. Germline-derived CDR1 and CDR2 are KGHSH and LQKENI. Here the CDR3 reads CASSLGTVDEKLFF. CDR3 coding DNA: TGTGCCAGCTCACTCGGGACAGTGGATGAAAAACTGTTTTTT.

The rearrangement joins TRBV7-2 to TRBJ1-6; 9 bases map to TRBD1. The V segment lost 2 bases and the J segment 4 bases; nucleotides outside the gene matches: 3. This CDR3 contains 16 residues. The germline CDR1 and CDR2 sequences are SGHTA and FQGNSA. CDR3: CASSLTGTGYNSPLHF. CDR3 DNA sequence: TGTGCCAGCAGCTTAACAGGGACAGGGTATAATTCACCCCTCCACTTT. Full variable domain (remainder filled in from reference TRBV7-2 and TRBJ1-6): GAGVSQSPSNKVTEKGKDVELRCDPISGHTALYWYRQSLGQGLEFLIYFQGNSAPDKSGLPSDRFSAERTGGSVSTLTIQRTQQEDSAVYLCASSLTGTGYNSPLHFGNGTRLTVT.

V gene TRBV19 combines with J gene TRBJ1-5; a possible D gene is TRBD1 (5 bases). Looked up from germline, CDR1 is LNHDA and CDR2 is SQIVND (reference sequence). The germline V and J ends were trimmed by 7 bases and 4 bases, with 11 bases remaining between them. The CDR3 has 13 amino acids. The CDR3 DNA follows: TGTGCCAGTACCTCGGGGCAGAATCAGCCCCAGCATTTT. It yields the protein CASTSGQNQPQHF.

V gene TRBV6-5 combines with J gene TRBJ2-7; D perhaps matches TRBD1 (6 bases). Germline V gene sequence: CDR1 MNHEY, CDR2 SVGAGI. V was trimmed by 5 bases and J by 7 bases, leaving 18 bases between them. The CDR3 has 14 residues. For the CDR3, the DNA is TGTGCCAGCAGTCTGGTCACAGGGACCGGTGAGCAGTACTTC. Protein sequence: CASSLVTGTGEQYF.

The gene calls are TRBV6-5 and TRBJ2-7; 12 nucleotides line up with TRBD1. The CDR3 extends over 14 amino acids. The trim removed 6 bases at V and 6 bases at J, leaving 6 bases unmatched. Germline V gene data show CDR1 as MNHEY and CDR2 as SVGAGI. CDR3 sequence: CASRSGTGGFEQYF. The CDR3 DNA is TGTGCCAGCAGATCCGGGACAGGGGGCTTCGAGCAGTACTTC.

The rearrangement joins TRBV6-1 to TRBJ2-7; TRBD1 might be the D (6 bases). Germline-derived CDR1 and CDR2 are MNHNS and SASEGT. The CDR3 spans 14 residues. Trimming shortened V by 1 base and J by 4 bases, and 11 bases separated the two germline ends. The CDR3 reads CASSEGSRGYEQYF. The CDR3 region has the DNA TGTGCCAGCAGTGAAGGGAGCAGGGGATACGAGCAGTACTTC.

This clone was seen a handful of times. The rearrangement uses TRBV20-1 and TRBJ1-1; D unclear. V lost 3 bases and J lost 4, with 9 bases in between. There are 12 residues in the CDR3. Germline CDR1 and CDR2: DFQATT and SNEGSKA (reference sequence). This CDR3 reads CSASRVGTEAFF. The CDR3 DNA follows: TGCAGTGCTAGTCGGGTTGGCACTGAAGCTTTCTTT.

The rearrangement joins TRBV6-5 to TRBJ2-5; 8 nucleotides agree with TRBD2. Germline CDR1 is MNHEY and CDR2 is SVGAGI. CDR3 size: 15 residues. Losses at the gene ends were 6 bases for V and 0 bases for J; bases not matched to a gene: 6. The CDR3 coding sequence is TGTGCCAGCAGCCTCGGGGGGGGAGACCAAGAGACCCAGTACTTC. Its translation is CASSLGGGDQETQYF.